This T cell receptor beta chain was recorded in a study of control samples from healthy donors and cancer patients. The V segment lost 2 bases and the J segment 2 bases; nucleotides outside the gene matches: 7. This CDR3 spans 17 amino acids. The V gene's germline CDR1 is SGHTA and CDR2 FQGNSA. Some clones are missing from TCRdb's copy, which holds only in-frame ones; the method was immunoSEQ multiplex PCR. The sample lists roughly 100,000 clones, 85% to 90% seen once, with under 20% in the top ten. Sequences were obtained from PBMCs. The receptor was derived from a man aged 55 to 69 with lung cancer. The V call is TRBV7-2, the J call TRBJ2-3; 10 bases match TRBD1. DNA for the CDR3: TGTGCCAGCAGCTTAAGGGGAGGGACAGGGGCCACAGATACGCAGTATTTT. This translates into CASSLRGGTGATDTQYF.